Shown below are 29 T cell receptor beta chains from a single sample sequenced in a study of T cell changes during pregnancy in multiple sclerosis. Assay used: immunoSEQ multiplex PCR; TCRdb lists only in-frame clones, some missing. There are around 60,000 clones in the sample; 93% occur only once, and roughly 0.35% lies in the top ten. Sample: CD4+ T cells from peripheral blood mononuclear cells, taken before pregnancy. These receptors came from a female donor with multiple sclerosis, enrolled in a pregnancy study.

J is TRBJ2-1 and V is TRBV11-3, with 13 positions matching TRBD2. V lost 4 bases, J lost 8 bases, and 14 bases stayed unmatched. Looked up from germline, CDR1 is SGHNT and CDR2 is YENEEA. The CDR3 length is 18 residues. CDR3 DNA: TGTGCCAGCAGCTCAAAATGGAGACTAGCGGGAGGTTTAGATGAGCAGTTCTTC. Translating it yields CASSSKWRLAGGLDEQFF.

This chain joins TRBV7-8 and TRBJ1-2; 10 bases map to TRBD1. Germline-derived CDR1 and CDR2 are SGHVS and FQNEAQ. Unmatched junction bases numbered 14, after V lost 5 bases and J lost 8 bases. The CDR3 has 16 amino acids. The CDR3 sequence is CASSNRVPGTGDGYTF. Here the CDR3 DNA reads TGTGCCAGCAGCAACCGGGTCCCCGGGACAGGGGACGGCTACACCTTC.

The chain links TRBV5-4 to TRBJ2-5; TRBD2 agrees at 10 bases. V shed 0 bases, J shed 5 bases, and the junction held 7 bases outside the gene matches. CDR3 length: 16 amino acids. Germline CDR1 and CDR2: SGHNT and YYREEE (reference sequence). In DNA form, the CDR3 reads TGTGCCAGCAGCTTGGAGAGCGGGAGGGCCTCGGAGACCCAGTACTTC. Translation gives CASSLESGRASETQYF.

CDR3 sequence reads: CASSYSGTRGNEQYF. The CDR3, as DNA: TGTGCCAGCAGTTACTCTGGGACTAGAGGGAACGAGCAGTACTTC. V usage is TRBV6-6 and J usage is TRBJ2-7; 8 positions match TRBD2. Germline assignment: CDR1 MNHNY and CDR2 SVGAGI (reference sequence). Germline trimming cut 0 bases from V and 5 bases from J; bases unmatched to any gene: 6. The CDR3 extends over 15 amino acids.

V usage is TRBV6-6 and J usage is TRBJ2-5, with 7 bases aligning to TRBD2. CDR3 length: 15 residues. J gave up 1 base and V 3 bases, and 5 bases lay outside the gene matches. Germline CDR1 reads MNHNY; CDR2 reads SVGAGI (reference sequence). The CDR3 region is CASSYLGGIQETQYF. The DNA for the CDR3 is TGTGCCAGCAGTTATCTCGGGGGGATCCAAGAGACCCAGTACTTC.

V gene TRBV30 combines with J gene TRBJ1-6; 11 bases agree with TRBD1. Germline trimming cut 5 bases from V and 5 bases from J; bases unmatched to any gene: 8. The length of the CDR3 is 16 residues. Per the germline V gene, CDR1 is GTSNPN and CDR2 is SVGIG (reference sequence). CDR3 residues: CAWGDLDRGHNSPLHF. The CDR3 DNA is TGTGCCTGGGGGGATCTGGACAGGGGGCATAATTCACCCCTCCACTTT.

This rearrangement joins TRBV7-3 to TRBJ2-1; TRBD2 agrees at 7 bases. J was trimmed by 10 bases and V by 5 bases; bases with no gene match: 8. CDR3 length: 13 amino acids. The germline CDR1 and CDR2 sequences are SGHTA and FQGTGA. The CDR3 loop reads CASSDQRGSEQFF. The DNA for the CDR3 is TGTGCCAGCAGCGACCAGCGCGGGAGCGAGCAGTTCTTC.

J is TRBJ2-6 and V is TRBV7-9; a weak D match, TRBD1 (5 bases). Germline V gives CDR1 SEHNR, CDR2 FQNEAQ (reference sequence). This CDR3 is built from 15 residues. Trimming removed 1 base at V and 2 bases at J, with 6 bases between. The CDR3 here is CASSLEGTGANVLTF. The CDR3 DNA is TGTGCCAGCAGCTTAGAGGGGACTGGGGCCAACGTCCTGACTTTC.

The chain recombines TRBV7-3 with TRBJ2-3; 7 bases fit TRBD2. V trimming: 2 bases; J trimming: 9 bases; junction bases outside the gene matches: 8. The germline V gene encodes CDR1 SGHTA and CDR2 FQGTGA. This CDR3 contains 14 residues. CDR3 sequence (DNA): TGTGCCAGCAGCTTAGGAAGTCGGGGGGAGACGCAGTATTTT. Translating gives CASSLGSRGETQYF.

Written as DNA, the CDR3 is TGCGCCAGCAGCCAAGATTGGGCAGTGAGCTCCTACGAGCAGTACTTC. It codes for CASSQDWAVSSYEQYF. This rearrangement joins TRBV4-3 to TRBJ2-7, with unresolved D. Trimming removed 0 bases from V and 0 bases from J, with 12 bases in between. The CDR3 is 16 amino acids. Germline assignment: CDR1 LGHNA and CDR2 YSLEER.

V and J are TRBV5-6 and TRBJ2-3, with 8 positions matching TRBD1. Germline V lookup: CDR1 SGHDT, CDR2 YYEEEE. J was trimmed by 0 bases and V by 6 bases; bases with no gene match: 12. The CDR3 contains 17 residues. CDR3 region: CASMGGQGGPSTDTQYF. In DNA form, the CDR3 reads TGTGCCAGCATGGGAGGACAGGGTGGTCCTAGCACAGATACGCAGTATTTT. Full variable domain (outside the CDR3, taken from reference TRBV5-6 and TRBJ2-3): DAGVTQSPTHLIKTRGQQVTLRCSPKSGHDTVSWYQQALGQGPQFIFQYYEEEERQRGNFPDRFSGHQFPNYSSELNVNALLLGDSALYLCASMGGQGGPSTDTQYFGPGTRLTVL.

The J gene is TRBJ2-1, the V gene TRBV7-3; TRBD2 matches 14 bases. CDR3 size: 15 residues. Germline V gives CDR1 SGHTA, CDR2 FQGTGA. Trimming removed 4 bases from V and 9 bases from J; junction bases left unmatched: 5. This CDR3 reads CASSSGLAGGVEQFF. In nucleotides, the CDR3 is TGTGCCAGCAGCTCAGGACTAGCGGGAGGTGTTGAGCAGTTCTTC.

The chain combines TRBV19 with TRBJ2-5; 8 nucleotides agree with TRBD1. This CDR3 is 16 amino acids long. In germline, CDR1 is LNHDA, CDR2 SQIVND (reference sequence). Unmatched junction bases numbered 6, after V lost 1 base and J lost 2 bases. CDR3 sequence: CASSIGTGGGQETQYF. CDR3 coding DNA: TGTGCCAGTAGTATAGGTACAGGGGGTGGGCAAGAGACCCAGTACTTC.

The genes are TRBV5-8 and TRBJ2-2; the D gene is possibly TRBD2 (5 bases). The length of the CDR3 is 13 residues. Germline V gene lookup returns CDR1 SGHTS and CDR2 YDEGEE. V lost 4 bases to trimming and J lost 2 bases, with 6 bases between them. The CDR3 loop is CASSRLNTGELFF. For the CDR3, the DNA is TGTGCCAGCAGCCGACTAAACACCGGGGAGCTGTTTTTT.

The chain has TRBV7-9 and TRBJ2-7, with a possible D match to TRBD1 (6 bases). Germline values: CDR1 SEHNR, CDR2 FQNEAQ (reference sequence). Trimming removed 11 bases from V and 7 bases from J, with 21 bases in between. The CDR3 runs to 13 residues. CDR3 protein: CAGSRDTSWEQYF. Here the CDR3 DNA reads TGTGCCGGGTCCCGGGACACCTCTTGGGAGCAGTACTTC. The complete variable domain, with remaining parts taken from reference TRBV7-9 and TRBJ2-7, reads DTGVSQNPRHKITKRGQNVTFRCDPISEHNRLYWYRQTLGQGPEFLTYFQNEAQLEKSRLLSDRFSAERPKGSFSTLEIQRTEQGDSAMYLCAGSRDTSWEQYFGPGTRLTVT.

The V and J genes are TRBV5-1 and TRBJ2-7; 7 bases map to TRBD1. Trimming at V came to 8 bases and at J to 2 bases, leaving 4 bases not matched to a gene. CDR1 and CDR2 (germline): SGHRS, YFSETQ. This CDR3 comprises 12 residues. The CDR3 sequence is CASRQGTYEQYF. The CDR3 coding sequence is TGCGCCAGTCGACAGGGAACCTACGAGCAGTACTTC.

CDR3 protein: CASSQRLNTGTQYF. CDR3 nucleotides: TGTGCCAGCAGCCAACGTCTAAACACGGGTACGCAGTATTTT. V usage is TRBV14 and J usage is TRBJ2-3; no firm D call. Trimming cost V 2 bases and J 8 bases, with 14 bases left between them. In germline, CDR1 is SGHDN, CDR2 FVKESK. The CDR3 loop spans 14 amino acids.

The rearrangement joins TRBV4-3 to TRBJ1-6; D gene uncertain. V was pared by 3 bases and J by 7 bases, with 16 bases between. Germline V gene sequence: CDR1 LGHNA, CDR2 YSLEER. CDR3 length: 16 residues. The CDR3 loop is CASSHLPLPENSPLHF. CDR3 DNA sequence: TGCGCCAGCAGCCACCTACCGCTACCTGAGAATTCACCCCTCCACTTT.

The chain has TRBV19 and TRBJ1-5; D gene uncertain. Trimming left V 2 bases short and J 6 bases short, with 11 bases between. Germline lookup yields CDR1 LNHDA and CDR2 SQIVND (reference sequence). CDR3 length: 14 residues. In nucleotides, the CDR3 is TGTGCCAGTAGTATAACCGTAGAGGGTCAGCCCCAGCATTTT. Encoded protein: CASSITVEGQPQHF.

This chain links TRBV7-9 with TRBJ2-3; D gene ambiguous. The V end was cut by 5 bases, the J end by 6 bases, with 21 bases between. CDR1 and CDR2 (germline): SEHNR, FQNEAQ (reference sequence). The CDR3 has 16 residues. This CDR3 is CASSPRFRLTQDTQYF. In nucleotides, the CDR3 is TGTGCCAGCAGCCCCCGGTTCAGGCTAACACAGGATACGCAGTATTTT.

The chain carries TRBV7-2 and TRBJ1-1; D unresolved. In germline, CDR1 is SGHTA, CDR2 FQGNSA. The CDR3 sequence is 13 residues long. V lost 2 bases, J lost 1 base, and 5 bases lay in between. The CDR3 nucleotides are TGTGCCAGCAGCTTACAACAGAACACTGAAGCTTTCTTT. This gives the protein CASSLQQNTEAFF.

The chain is built from TRBV12-5 and TRBJ1-3; D is perhaps TRBD1 (6 bases). The CDR3 loop spans 16 amino acids. Germline CDR1 is LGHNT and CDR2 is FRNRAP. The V end lost 0 bases, the J end lost 0 bases, and 9 bases lay between the germline ends. CDR3 nucleotide sequence: TGTGCTAGTGGTTTGGTAGACAGGCCCTCTGGAAACACCATATATTTT. Translating gives CASGLVDRPSGNTIYF.

V usage is TRBV4-1 and J usage is TRBJ1-4; TRBD1 agrees at 8 bases. Trimming removed 1 base from V and 10 bases from J; junction bases left unmatched: 8. The CDR3 totals 15 residues. In germline, CDR1 is MGHRA, CDR2 YSYEKL. In nucleotides, the CDR3 is TGCGCCAGCAGCCAAGCGGGGACAGGAGGGCGAAAACTGTTTTTT. Its translation: CASSQAGTGGRKLFF.

This clone was counted ten times or more. The chain joins TRBV19 to TRBJ1-5; 9 nucleotides line up with TRBD1. Germline-derived CDR1 and CDR2 are LNHDA and SQIVND (reference sequence). The length of the CDR3 is 15 residues. Trimming removed 9 bases from V and 3 bases from J; junction bases left unmatched: 9. The CDR3 region is CASVPGQGPNQPQHF. The CDR3 DNA follows: TGTGCCAGCGTCCCGGGACAGGGACCCAATCAGCCCCAGCATTTT.

This chain connects TRBV5-1 to TRBJ2-3; 8 bases agree with TRBD2. Losses at the gene ends were 3 bases for V and 0 bases for J; bases not matched to a gene: 9. The CDR3 is made up of 17 amino acids. The germline gives CDR1 SGHRS, CDR2 YFSETQ. The chain's CDR3 is CASSSSGLLSSTDTQYF. The CDR3 region has the DNA TGCGCCAGCAGCTCTAGCGGGTTATTGTCTAGCACAGATACGCAGTATTTT.

This clone was recorded once. CDR3 sequence: CASSIDLRDRGRRTTEQFF. The CDR3 DNA follows: TGTGCCAGTAGTATAGATCTACGGGACAGGGGTAGGCGAACAACTGAGCAGTTCTTC. V usage is TRBV19 and J usage is TRBJ2-1; 10 bases line up with TRBD1. Germline V lookup: CDR1 LNHDA, CDR2 SQIVND (reference sequence). CDR3 size: 19 residues. Losses at the gene ends were 0 bases for V and 9 bases for J; bases not matched to a gene: 17.

CDR3 nucleotides: TGTGCCAGCAGCTATGGACTAACCTACGAGCAGTACTTC. Amino acids: CASSYGLTYEQYF. The rearrangement uses TRBV7-2 and TRBJ2-7; perhaps TRBD2 as D (6 bases). The germline V and J ends were trimmed by 4 bases and 2 bases, with 9 bases remaining between them. The CDR3 length is 13 residues. The germline V gene encodes CDR1 SGHTA and CDR2 FQGNSA.

The chain combines TRBV29-1 with TRBJ1-1; no definite D call. V was pared by 5 bases and J by 1 base, with 14 bases between. The CDR3 has 14 residues. Per germline, CDR1 SQVTM and CDR2 ANQGSEA. CDR3 bases: TGCAGCGTTCTCTCAAAGTACACGAACACTGAAGCTTTCTTT. It is translated as CSVLSKYTNTEAFF.

The rearrangement links TRBV11-2 to TRBJ1-4, with D possibly matching TRBD1 (5 bases). Trimming stripped 1 base from V and 8 bases from J, with 14 bases between. CDR1 SGHAT and CDR2 FQNNGV come from the germline V gene. The CDR3 sequence is 15 residues long. CDR3 sequence (DNA): TGTGCCAGCAGCTTAGTAGGGGCGCCGAGGGAAAAACTGTTTTTT. The encoded protein is CASSLVGAPREKLFF.